What follows are 3 T cell receptor beta chains derived from one specimen sequenced in a study of T-cell reconstitution after alpha-beta-depleted transplantation in children. Unique molecular identifiers were built into the TCRbeta library. Each CDR3 protein gets one entry after TCRdb re-called the PCR reads with MiXCR. Of approximately 590,000 distinct CDR3 sequences in the sample, over 9.5% were seen once. The sample was PBMCs from the stem cell graft donor, taken from the stem cell graft. The receptors come from a human donor who donated a stem cell graft to a child with acute myeloid leukemia.

This clonotype was picked up many times. DNA of the CDR3: TGCAGCGTTGGGGCTAGCGGAAACACCGGGGAGCTGTTTTTT. Its protein is CSVGASGNTGELFF. The chain carries TRBV29-1 and TRBJ2-2; 7 positions agree with TRBD2. This CDR3 is built from 14 residues. Trimming at V came to 4 bases and at J to 2 bases, leaving 4 bases not matched to a gene. CDR1 is SQVTM and CDR2 is ANQGSEA in the germline V gene.

This clonotype was seen repeatedly, ten times or more. The V call is TRBV20-1, the J call TRBJ1-2; D unclear. V lost 5 bases, J lost 8 bases, and 9 bases lay in between. CDR1 and CDR2 from the germline V gene are DFQATT and SNEGSKA (reference sequence). The CDR3 contains 10 residues. The CDR3 coding sequence is TGCAGTGCTCCCATGGGCGGCTACACCTTC. This encodes CSAPMGGYTF.

This clonotype was seen more than once but under ten times. The V and J genes are TRBV20-1 and TRBJ2-3; TRBD2 matches at 8 bases. CDR1 and CDR2 from the germline V gene are DFQATT and SNEGSKA (reference sequence). The ends lost 6 bases at V and 5 bases at J; junction bases unmatched: 16. CDR3 length: 16 residues. In nucleotides, the CDR3 is TGCAGTGCCCCCCAGGTAGCGGGATCTATAGGAGATACGCAGTATTTT. Its translation is CSAPQVAGSIGDTQYF.